The 16 T cell receptor beta chains reported below all come from one sample, sequenced in a study of blood T cells in healthy people across ages. A sample-barcoded 5' primer and a J-beta primer mix were used in a second PCR of about 6 to 12 cycles. One entry per CDR3 protein, called by TCRdb with MiXCR from the 5' RACE reads. In the table there are 650,000 to 800,000 distinct CDR3 sequences, approximately 48% of which are singletons. Input material: blood. These receptors all stem from a man between 60 and 75 years old in good health.

This clonotype was counted at least ten times. The chain is built from TRBV10-3 and TRBJ1-5; tentative D call: TRBD1 (6 bases). The V gene's germline CDR1 is ENHRY and CDR2 SYGVKD. Deletions cut 2 bases from V and 5 bases from J, with 22 bases between. The CDR3 has 18 residues. CDR3 sequence (DNA): TGTGCCATCAGTGAGGCGGAGGACCGCAGGGGATATCATCAGCCCCAGCATTTT. Encoded protein: CAISEAEDRRGYHQPQHF.

The J gene is TRBJ2-1, the V gene TRBV28; 13 nucleotides match TRBD2. The CDR3 has 18 residues. The germline V gene encodes CDR1 MDHEN and CDR2 SYDVKM. V shed 6 bases and J 0 bases; nucleotides not matched to a gene: 8. CDR3 coding DNA: TGTGCCAGCAGACCGGGACTAGCGGGGAAGAGCTCCTACAATGAGCAGTTCTTC. Translated: CASRPGLAGKSSYNEQFF.

CDR3 amino acids: CASSLARSSYEQYF. For the CDR3, the DNA is TGTGCCAGCAGCTTAGCGCGGAGCTCCTACGAGCAGTACTTC. V is TRBV11-2 and J is TRBJ2-7, with D unclear. Germline CDR1 and CDR2: SGHAT and FQNNGV. This CDR3 is 14 amino acids long. Trimming cost V 1 base and J 0 bases, with 7 bases left between them.

V is TRBV7-8 and J is TRBJ2-7, with 7 bases aligning to TRBD1. Germline values: CDR1 SGHVS, CDR2 FQNEAQ. Germline trimming cut 1 base from V and 1 base from J; bases unmatched to any gene: 4. CDR3 size: 15 residues. CDR3 DNA sequence: TGTGCCAGCAGCTTAGAGGGGGCTGGATCCTACGAGCAGTACTTC. It yields the protein CASSLEGAGSYEQYF.

This clonotype was counted a single time. The V call is TRBV10-1, the J call TRBJ2-3; the match to TRBD2 covers 11 bases. The CDR3 sequence is 16 residues long. Germline CDR1 and CDR2: WNHNN and SYGVQD (reference sequence). J gave up 2 bases and V 3 bases, and 4 bases lay outside the gene matches. In DNA form, the CDR3 reads TGCGCCAGCAGTGATGGACTAGCGGGTGCCACAGATACGCAGTATTTT. The encoded protein is CASSDGLAGATDTQYF.

V is TRBV11-2 and J is TRBJ2-4; 8 nucleotides align to TRBD2. Looked up from germline, CDR1 is SGHAT and CDR2 is FQNNGV. The CDR3 length is 16 residues. Trimming removed 5 bases from V and 7 bases from J; junction bases left unmatched: 13. CDR3 DNA: TGTGCCAGCAGCCCATATGGGACTAGACCTCGGAACATTCAGTACTTC. Encoded protein: CASSPYGTRPRNIQYF. The full variable domain, its missing parts supplied by reference TRBV11-2 and TRBJ2-4, is EAGVAQSPRYKIIEKRQSVAFWCNPISGHATLYWYQQILGQGPKLLIQFQNNGVVDDSQLPKDRFSAERLKGVDSTLKIQPAKLEDSAVYLCASSPYGTRPRNIQYFGAGTRLSVL.

This chain connects TRBV7-8 to TRBJ2-3; the match to TRBD1 covers 10 bases. Unmatched junction bases numbered 5, after V lost 3 bases and J lost 2 bases. CDR3 size: 16 residues. Per germline, CDR1 SGHVS and CDR2 FQNEAQ. The DNA for the CDR3 is TGTGCCAGCAGCTTGCCGGGACAGGGGAACACAGATACGCAGTATTTT. It encodes CASSLPGQGNTDTQYF.

There are a few counts of this clonotype. V and J are TRBV27 and TRBJ1-2; 7 bases agree with TRBD1. The germline CDR1 and CDR2 sequences are MNHEY and SMNVEV (reference sequence). The CDR3 has 14 amino acids. With 3 bases clipped from V and 4 bases from J, the junction kept 5 bases outside the gene matches. CDR3 sequence: CASSFRTGSYGYTF. The CDR3 nucleotides read TGTGCCAGCAGTTTCCGGACAGGCTCCTATGGCTACACCTTC.

Notes on this clonotype: One end of the junction fails to match germline, which may point to a read error. The genes are TRBV5-1 and TRBJ1-1, with D maybe TRBD1 (5 bases). There are 15 residues in the CDR3. Germline values: CDR1 SGHRS, CDR2 YFSETQ. DNA of the CDR3: TGCGCCAGCAGTATGCCAGGGATGTTGAATACTGAAGCTTTCTTT. Amino acids: CASSMPGMLNTEAFF.

The gene calls are TRBV15 and TRBJ1-2, with TRBD1 matching over 11 bases. The CDR3 is made up of 15 amino acids. V gave up 0 bases and J gave up 6 bases; unmatched junction bases: 3. Germline CDR1 LNHNV, CDR2 YYDKDF (reference sequence). CDR3 loop: CATSRDGTGGDGYTF. The CDR3, as DNA: TGTGCCACCAGCAGAGATGGGACAGGGGGTGATGGCTACACCTTC.

The chain recombines TRBV12-3 or TRBV12-4 with TRBJ2-7; 8 bases align to TRBD2. The CDR3 length is 15 residues. Unmatched junction bases numbered 3, after V lost 1 base and J lost 1 base. In nucleotides, the CDR3 is TGTGCCAGCAGTTTAGTGACTAGCGCGTCCTACGAGCAGTACTTC. This sequence encodes CASSLVTSASYEQYF.

This clonotype has only a few counts. In nucleotides, the CDR3 is TGTGCCAGCAGTACCGGGACATTTTCTCTGTTCTTC. It translates to CASSTGTFSLFF. The gene calls are TRBV6-2 or TRBV6-3 and TRBJ2-1; D is possibly TRBD1 (6 bases). The ends were cut back, 5 bases at V and 15 bases at J, with 17 bases in the middle. The CDR3 contains 12 residues. In germline, CDR1 is MNHEY, CDR2 SVGEGT.

This clonotype was seen only a few times. The chain joins TRBV20-1 to TRBJ1-2; TRBD1 is a possible D gene (6 bases). The CDR3 sequence is 12 residues long. The V end lost 3 bases, the J end lost 8 bases, and 13 bases lay between the germline ends. Germline lookup yields CDR1 DFQATT and CDR2 SNEGSKA (reference sequence). The CDR3, as DNA: TGCAGTGCTAGGACAGGAGGCAGCGGCTACACCTTC. The encoded protein is CSARTGGSGYTF.

This chain connects TRBV7-7 to TRBJ2-5; TRBD2 aligns across 7 bases. The germline gives CDR1 SSHAT, CDR2 FNYEAQ (reference sequence). The ends lost 1 base at V and 3 bases at J; junction bases unmatched: 8. CDR3 size: 16 residues. The CDR3 protein is CASSLGLGLAEETQYF. The CDR3 region has the DNA TGTGCCAGCAGCTTAGGGTTAGGGCTAGCGGAAGAGACCCAGTACTTC.

This clonotype was counted between two and nine times. The V gene is TRBV10-3, the J gene TRBJ2-1; 11 bases fit TRBD1. From germline, CDR1 is ENHRY and CDR2 SYGVKD. With 6 bases clipped from V and 9 bases from J, the junction kept 7 bases outside the gene matches. The CDR3 totals 14 residues. The DNA for the CDR3 is TGTGCCATCAGAGAGGACAGGGGGCCTGGTGAGCAGTTCTTC. Protein sequence: CAIREDRGPGEQFF.

V and J are TRBV7-2 and TRBJ1-1, with D uncertain. The germline CDR1 and CDR2 sequences are SGHTA and FQGNSA. V lost 4 bases and J 0 bases, leaving 9 bases between the germline ends. The CDR3 is 14 amino acids. The DNA of the CDR3 is TGTGCCAGCAGCTCGGCACCAATGAACACTGAAGCTTTCTTT. Protein: CASSSAPMNTEAFF.